The 4 T cell receptor beta chains presented below share a single source sample, sequenced in a study of cytomegalovirus exposure and HLA in healthy donors. The data were produced by immunoSEQ multiplex PCR, yet TCRdb's version contains in-frame clones alone and is incomplete. The table shows 150,000 to 200,000 clones, with about 86% occurring only once. What was sequenced was PBMCs. The receptors were gathered from a woman younger than 45 in good health and CMV-seronegative.

The chain carries TRBV7-9 and TRBJ2-1; the D gene is possibly TRBD1 (5 bases). V dropped 1 base and J dropped 8 bases, with 21 bases sitting between them. CDR3 length: 17 amino acids. Germline CDR1 and CDR2: SEHNR and FQNEAQ (reference sequence). CDR3 protein: CASSLEAYINRTYEQFF. As DNA, the CDR3 is TGTGCCAGCAGCTTAGAAGCATACATCAACAGGACCTATGAGCAGTTCTTC.

Regarding this clone: Additional DNA sequences in this sample encode the identical CDR3. The chain employs TRBV18 and TRBJ1-5; D may be TRBD1 (5 bases). Trimming left V 1 base short and J 1 base short, with 5 bases between. CDR1 KGHSH and CDR2 LQKENI come from the germline V gene. The CDR3 sequence is 14 residues long. CDR3 sequence: CASSPQGSNQPQHF. In DNA form, the CDR3 reads TGTGCCAGCTCACCACAGGGGAGCAATCAGCCCCAGCATTTT.

V and J are TRBV4-3 and TRBJ2-7; unclear D gene. The germline V gene encodes CDR1 LGHNA and CDR2 YSLEER. Trimming took off 0 bases at V and 0 bases at J, with 6 bases between the two ends. CDR3 length equals 14 residues. CDR3 in DNA: TGCGCCAGCAGCCAAGACAGAATCTCCTACGAGCAGTACTTC. This encodes CASSQDRISYEQYF.

V usage is TRBV29-1 and J usage is TRBJ2-1; 10 bases align to TRBD1. The CDR3 sequence is 13 residues long. Germline V CDR1 and CDR2: SQVTM, ANQGSEA. The trim removed 7 bases at V and 7 bases at J, leaving 7 bases unmatched. The CDR3 sequence: CSERDRGWNEQFF. The CDR3 DNA is TGCAGCGAGAGGGACAGGGGTTGGAATGAGCAGTTCTTC.